This TCR beta chain was captured in a study of blood T cell repertoires in COVID-19. Background on the study: Some COVID-19 samples were acute and others convalescent; all came from the United States, Italy and Spain.

Only in-frame clones appear in the TCRdb table, and some are missing; sequencing was by immunoSEQ multiplex PCR. The data hold hundreds of thousands of clones, with about nine tenths observed a single time. The length of the CDR3 is 13 residues. Germline assignment: CDR1 ENHRY and CDR2 SYGVKD. Trimming cost V 8 bases and J 6 bases; bases outside gene matches: 6. This clonotype was obtained from an elderly man with acute or convalescent COVID-19. V gene TRBV10-3 combines with J gene TRBJ1-5, with 8 positions matching TRBD1. The sample taken for sequencing was peripheral blood. CDR3 region: CAILDRDGQPQHF. As DNA, the CDR3 is TGTGCCATCTTGGACAGGGATGGTCAGCCCCAGCATTTT.